The 21 T cell receptor beta chains reported below all come from one sample, sequenced in a study of blood T cell repertoires in COVID-19. TCRdb's copy holds only in-frame clones and misses some; the assay was immunoSEQ multiplex PCR. The top ten clones hold over 2% of a sample with some 250,000 clones, 86% of them seen once. Sequenced input: peripheral blood. These receptors all come from a man under 40 who had recovered from COVID-19.

The genes are TRBV15 and TRBJ1-6; D gene unclear. Per germline, CDR1 LNHNV and CDR2 YYDKDF (reference sequence). V lost 0 bases and J lost 9, with 12 bases in between. The CDR3 contains 15 residues. The CDR3: CATSRDRLLASPLHF. The CDR3 coding sequence is TGTGCCACCAGCAGAGACCGACTGTTAGCTTCACCCCTCCACTTT. Together with reference TRBV15 and TRBJ1-6, the CDR3 gives the full variable domain: DAMVIQNPRYQVTQFGKPVTLSCSQTLNHNVMYWYQQKSSQAPKLLFHYYDKDFNNEADTPDNFQSRRPNTSFCFLDIRSPGLGDTAMYLCATSRDRLLASPLHFGNGTRLTVT.

This clone was seen just once. The V gene is TRBV4-1, the J gene TRBJ1-5; D remains ambiguous. Trimming took off 0 bases at V and 3 bases at J, with 9 bases between the two ends. This CDR3 is built from 15 residues. The germline V gene encodes CDR1 MGHRA and CDR2 YSYEKL. Written as DNA, the CDR3 is TGCGCCAGCAGCCAAGATGTGGGCCACAATCAGCCCCAGCATTTT. Protein sequence: CASSQDVGHNQPQHF.

The rearrangement links TRBV7-2 to TRBJ1-1; TRBD1 matches 11 bases. The length of the CDR3 is 15 residues. V dropped 4 bases and J dropped 5; count of bases not matched to a gene: 6. Germline-derived CDR1 and CDR2 are SGHTA and FQGNSA. In DNA form, the CDR3 reads TGTGCCAGCAGCTCAAACCGGGACAGGGGGACTGAAGCTTTCTTT. Translation: CASSSNRDRGTEAFF.

The rearrangement uses TRBV7-7 and TRBJ2-7; 7 bases match TRBD1. CDR1 is SSHAT and CDR2 is FNYEAQ in the germline V gene (reference sequence). The V and J ends lost 1 base and 6 bases, in that order; junction bases with no gene match: 6. The length of the CDR3 is 14 residues. The CDR3 bases are TGTGCCAGCAGCTTAGGACAGGGCGGACGCGAGCAGTACTTC. It encodes CASSLGQGGREQYF.

The rearrangement uses TRBV7-9 and TRBJ2-7; 8 bases are a match to TRBD1. Germline trimming cut 4 bases from V and 2 bases from J; bases unmatched to any gene: 10. Germline loops: CDR1 SEHNR, CDR2 FQNEAQ (reference sequence). The CDR3 extends over 16 amino acids. The CDR3, as DNA: TGTGCCAGCAGCTCCCCCCCAGGGGGCTTCGCCTACGAGCAGTACTTC. Translating gives CASSSPPGGFAYEQYF. The entire variable domain, with the rest obtained from reference TRBV7-9 and TRBJ2-7, is as follows: DTGVSQNPRHKITKRGQNVTFRCDPISEHNRLYWYRQTLGQGPEFLTYFQNEAQLEKSRLLSDRFSAERPKGSFSTLEIQRTEQGDSAMYLCASSSPPGGFAYEQYFGPGTRLTVT.

The V and J genes are TRBV12-3 or TRBV12-4 and TRBJ1-2; D not resolved. Trimming took off 3 bases at V and 10 bases at J, with 15 bases between the two ends. The CDR3 has 13 residues. Here the CDR3 reads CASSLAGATLYTF. As DNA, the CDR3 is TGTGCCAGCAGTTTGGCGGGCGCCACCCTCTACACCTTC.

This clone was seen only once. V gene TRBV11-3 combines with J gene TRBJ2-1, with 10 bases aligning to TRBD2. V dropped 5 bases and J dropped 9; count of bases not matched to a gene: 19. This CDR3 is built from 18 residues. Looked up from germline, CDR1 is SGHNT and CDR2 is YENEEA. The CDR3 here is CASSPGSFWSSGGSEQFF. CDR3 nucleotide sequence: TGTGCCAGCAGCCCTGGGTCATTTTGGTCTAGCGGGGGCTCTGAGCAGTTCTTC.

A note on this clone: One end of the junction does not line up with germline, which may come from a read error. The chain joins TRBV19 to TRBJ1-6; D remains ambiguous. Germline CDR1 and CDR2: LNHDA and SQIVND (reference sequence). This CDR3 is 15 amino acids long. Here the CDR3 reads CASSILAGLNSPLHF. Written as DNA, the CDR3 is TGTGCCAGTAGTATCCTGGCAGGACTTAATTCGCCCCTCCACTTT.

The V gene is TRBV6-5, the J gene TRBJ1-4; unclear D gene. CDR3 length: 13 amino acids. V lost 1 base, J lost 7 bases, and 7 bases lay in between. CDR1 MNHEY and CDR2 SVGAGI come from the germline V gene. The CDR3 bases are TGTGCCAGCAGTTACTACGGGAGTGAAAAACTGTTTTTT. Protein product: CASSYYGSEKLFF.

The V call is TRBV2, the J call TRBJ2-5; 8 bases are a match to TRBD1. The germline V gene has CDR1 SNHLY and CDR2 FYNNEI. This CDR3 is built from 15 residues. V lost 6 bases to trimming and J lost 3 bases; unmatched junction nucleotides: 9. The CDR3 DNA follows: TGTGCCAGCAGAAGGACAGGGTTGGGAGAAGAGACCCAGTACTTC. It encodes CASRRTGLGEETQYF.

The CDR3 region is CAWSVVRGSYNSPLHF. The CDR3 coding sequence is TGTGCCTGGAGTGTGGTCAGGGGCTCCTATAATTCACCCCTCCACTTT. The chain recombines TRBV30 with TRBJ1-6, with a weak D call TRBD1 (6 bases). The CDR3 is 16 residues long. With 0 bases removed from V and 0 bases from J, the gap between germline ends came to 9 bases. Germline V gene lookup returns CDR1 GTSNPN and CDR2 SVGIG (reference sequence).

The V and J genes are TRBV27 and TRBJ1-4, with D possibly being TRBD1 (5 bases). Germline CDR1 reads MNHEY; CDR2 reads SMNVEV (reference sequence). This CDR3 contains 15 residues. Deletions cut 6 bases from V and 8 bases from J, with 19 bases between. The CDR3 region is CASRSRAAGNEKLFF. The CDR3 nucleotides are TGTGCCAGCAGATCCCGTGCAGCAGGGAACGAAAAACTGTTTTTT. Full variable domain (remainder filled in from reference TRBV27 and TRBJ1-4): EAQVTQNPRYLITVTGKKLTVTCSQNMNHEYMSWYRQDPGLGLRQIYYSMNVEVTDKGDVPEGYKVSRKEKRNFPLILESPSPNQTSLYFCASRSRAAGNEKLFFGSGTQLSVL.

The chain has TRBV13 and TRBJ1-1; no firm D call. Germline CDR1 PRHDT, CDR2 FYEKMQ (reference sequence). The V end lost 1 base, the J end lost 3 bases, and 9 bases lay between the germline ends. The CDR3 extends over 14 amino acids. The CDR3 bases are TGTGCCAGCAGCTTAGTAACGGGGTACACTGAAGCTTTCTTT. It is translated as CASSLVTGYTEAFF.

V and J are TRBV5-6 and TRBJ2-1; maybe TRBD1 (5 bases). V was cut by 2 bases and J by 6 bases, with 9 bases left in between. The CDR3 has 13 amino acids. Germline values: CDR1 SGHDT, CDR2 YYEEEE. This chain's CDR3 is CASSFGRANEQFF. CDR3 sequence (DNA): TGTGCCAGCAGCTTCGGCAGGGCCAATGAGCAGTTCTTC.

The CDR3 sequence: CSVETERDSGELFF. The CDR3 DNA sequence: TGCAGCGTTGAGACGGAGCGGGACTCCGGGGAGCTGTTTTTT. This chain uses TRBV29-1 with TRBJ2-2, with 7 bases aligning to TRBD2. Unmatched junction bases numbered 7, after V lost 3 bases and J lost 6 bases. CDR1 and CDR2 (germline): SQVTM, ANQGSEA. There are 14 residues in the CDR3.

J is TRBJ1-2 and V is TRBV28; 9 nucleotides align to TRBD1. From germline, CDR1 is MDHEN and CDR2 SYDVKM. J was trimmed by 5 bases and V by 4 bases; bases with no gene match: 11. The CDR3 has 16 amino acids. The CDR3 here is CASSSLPEGTGYGYTF. The CDR3 region has the DNA TGTGCCAGCAGTTCCCTTCCGGAAGGGACAGGGTATGGCTACACCTTC.

V usage is TRBV6-5 and J usage is TRBJ1-4; weak D call: TRBD1 (6 bases). Germline CDR1 is MNHEY and CDR2 is SVGAGI. The CDR3 spans 16 residues. V lost 3 bases, J lost 3 bases, and 14 bases lay in between. CDR3 amino acids: CASSYDRWWSNEKLFF. CDR3 in DNA: TGTGCCAGCAGTTATGACAGGTGGTGGTCTAATGAAAAACTGTTTTTT.

The chain carries TRBV7-9 and TRBJ1-5; TRBD1 agrees at 9 bases. The CDR3 runs 12 residues. The germline V gene encodes CDR1 SEHNR and CDR2 FQNEAQ (reference sequence). V lost 6 bases, J lost 14 bases, and 8 bases stayed unmatched. The CDR3 is CASRDGTGKKHF. The CDR3 DNA sequence: TGTGCCAGCAGGGACGGGACAGGGAAGAAGCATTTT.

This chain joins TRBV28 and TRBJ1-3; 8 nucleotides align to TRBD1. J gave up 8 bases and V 5 bases, and 8 bases lay outside the gene matches. CDR3 length: 14 amino acids. Germline CDR1 and CDR2: MDHEN and SYDVKM. CDR3 amino acids: CASSDGQGFDTIYF. In nucleotides, the CDR3 is TGTGCCAGCAGTGATGGACAGGGCTTCGACACCATATATTTT.

The J gene is TRBJ2-7, the V gene TRBV5-4, with 13 bases matching TRBD2. Per the germline V gene, CDR1 is SGHNT and CDR2 is YYREEE (reference sequence). The J segment lost 3 bases and the V segment lost 4 bases, leaving 4 bases of the junction unmatched. This CDR3 is 15 amino acids long. The CDR3 sequence: CASSPTSGGFYEQYF. Written as DNA, the CDR3 is TGTGCCAGCAGCCCGACTAGCGGGGGGTTCTACGAGCAGTACTTC.

J is TRBJ2-7 and V is TRBV20-1, with D hard to call. With 3 bases removed from V and 4 bases from J, the gap between germline ends came to 7 bases. The CDR3 runs 11 residues. Germline CDR1 reads DFQATT; CDR2 reads SNEGSKA (reference sequence). CDR3 nucleotide sequence: TGCAGTGCTAGGTGGCAGTACGAGCAGTACTTC. Protein: CSARWQYEQYF.